Presented here are 8 T cell receptor beta chains from one specimen sequenced in a study of cytomegalovirus exposure and HLA in healthy donors. It was with 60 Vbeta and 13 Jbeta primers that the PCR ran. Sequenced by immunoSEQ multiplex PCR; TCRdb stores in-frame clones only, minus some. The sample gives some 190,000 clones, about nine tenths of which show up once; under 1.2% is in the top ten. The specimen was PBMCs. The origin of the receptors is a boy between 2 and 10 years old in good health and CMV-seronegative.

This chain uses TRBV27 with TRBJ1-2, with D possibly matching TRBD1 (5 bases). Germline lookup yields CDR1 MNHEY and CDR2 SMNVEV (reference sequence). This CDR3 contains 15 residues. The V end was cut by 6 bases, the J end by 8 bases, with 22 bases between. The CDR3 DNA reads as TGTGCCAGCAGAGTAGGGGCAGAGTCTCTTGAGGGCTACACCTTC. Its protein product is CASRVGAESLEGYTF.

The chain couples TRBV21-1 to TRBJ1-1; TRBD1 is taken as the D call from the table, unchecked against the DNA. TRBV21-1 is a listed pseudogene. The CDR3 is 15 residues long. The CDR3 reads CASRGQTEANTEAFF. CDR3 sequence (DNA): TGTGCCAGCAGGGGCCAGACAGAAGCGAACACTGAAGCTTTCTTT.

The V gene is TRBV27, the J gene TRBJ1-5; D perhaps matches TRBD1 (5 bases). This CDR3 has 12 residues. V lost 5 bases, J lost 6 bases, and 8 bases lay in between. Germline CDR1 reads MNHEY; CDR2 reads SMNVEV (reference sequence). CDR3 coding DNA: TGTGCCAGCAGTCAGGGCGGTCAGCCCCAGCATTTT. Its protein is CASSQGGQPQHF.

The chain links TRBV29-1 to TRBJ2-3; no clear D gene. CDR3 length: 13 residues. The germline CDR1 and CDR2 sequences are SQVTM and ANQGSEA. Trimming took off 7 bases at V and 2 bases at J, with 13 bases between the two ends. Here the CDR3 reads CSAAGRYTDTQYF. CDR3 DNA: TGCAGCGCGGCAGGTCGTTACACAGATACGCAGTATTTT.

The rearrangement joins TRBV2 to TRBJ2-4, with D tentatively TRBD1 (5 bases). V lost 7 bases, J lost 0 bases, and 10 bases lay in between. This CDR3 contains 14 residues. Germline V gene lookup returns CDR1 SNHLY and CDR2 FYNNEI. CDR3 sequence (DNA): TGTGCCAGCAAAGAAGACAGAGCCAAAAACATTCAGTACTTC. This codes for CASKEDRAKNIQYF.

This clone was detected a few times. The chain is built from TRBV5-4 and TRBJ2-3; 7 bases match TRBD2. The CDR3 length is 14 residues. J was trimmed by 2 bases and V by 5 bases; bases with no gene match: 5. The germline V gene has CDR1 SGHNT and CDR2 YYREEE (reference sequence). CDR3 loop: CASRIAGDTDTQYF. Written as DNA, the CDR3 is TGTGCCAGCAGAATAGCGGGCGACACAGATACGCAGTATTTT.

The chain links TRBV30 to TRBJ1-2; 12 bases align to TRBD1. Germline lookup yields CDR1 GTSNPN and CDR2 SVGIG (reference sequence). V shed 3 bases and J 8 bases; nucleotides not matched to a gene: 13. CDR3 size: 16 residues. CDR3 in amino acids: CAWSPTLGQGARGYTF. CDR3 in DNA: TGTGCCTGGAGCCCCACCCTGGGACAGGGGGCGCGGGGCTACACCTTC.

The CDR3: CASSEGASGSTDTQYF. CDR3 nucleotide sequence: TGTGCCAGCAGTGAAGGAGCTAGCGGGAGCACAGATACGCAGTATTTT. The genes are TRBV6-4 and TRBJ2-3; the match to TRBD2 covers 8 bases. This CDR3 contains 16 residues. Losses at the gene ends were 3 bases for V and 0 bases for J; bases not matched to a gene: 5. Germline CDR1 is MRHNA and CDR2 is SNTAGT.